This entry concerns a single T cell receptor beta chain. Its target antigen remains unknown. No base quality information exists; no much larger clone differs at one position. A second Seattle source provided samples from volunteer blood donors who had recovered from COVID-19. Each collaborating institution followed its own protocols to collect whole blood in K2EDTA tubes. For TCRbeta analysis, collaborator samples were shipped as frozen whole blood, as isolated PBMCs, or as DNA extracted from either sample type. CDR1 and CDR2 (MNHNY, SVGAGI) derive from the germline V gene (reference sequence). V and J are trimmed by 4 bases and 5 bases, and the gene matches miss 5 bases of the junction. Measured from the cysteine to the phenylalanine, the CDR3 is 14 residues long. Only the CDR3 region is kept as DNA, spanning 42 bases read in frame from base 1. This specimen comes from a study of blood T cell repertoires in COVID-19 (dated by TCRdb to the early 2020s). At the level of the whole study: Samples from collaborators originated in the United States, Italy and Spain and spanned both the acute and convalescent phases of COVID-19. The material from the prospective study consisted of cDNA or gDNA derived from T cells, B-cell-depleted T cells, or PBMCs. Deeply sampled blood TCRbeta repertoires from subjects exposed to, actively infected with, or recovered from COVID-19 were included in the dataset. A freely available public database, intended as a resource for researchers studying the immune response to SARS-CoV-2, is where the repertoires were released. The samples were drawn from two sources: the first 160 participants of the ongoing ImmuneRACE study, and 1,200 or so subjects contributed by 6 global collaborators. Sample metadata almost always included a de-identified subject ID, COVID-19 status, age in years and sex. Where available, HLA class I and class II types were obtained from metadata supplied by the sample provider rather than from assay-based typing.

The immunoSEQ Assay, a bias-controlled multiplex PCR, was used to amplify TCRbeta CDR3 regions from genomic DNA. On the authors' methods: Within the assay, amplification of reference gene primers was used to estimate how many nucleated cells each sample contained. To quantify the absolute abundance of each unique TCRbeta CDR3 rearrangement, sequence reads were collapsed and filtered. For each sample, productive Simpson clonality was calculated as the square root of Simpson's diversity index over productive rearrangements. The clones in this table, taken by TCRdb from immuneACCESS, are in-frame only. Not every clone is retained; where verified, under half of the shortfall comes from an unresolved V gene, and the cause of the rest is unknown. V, J and clone size reflect that table, while D and trimming were determined from the DNA. A total of 150,000 to 200,000 clones appear in this sample, around 80% of them only once. The ten largest make up about 14% of the sample.

Results the study describes overall, beyond this receptor: Clinical and demographic metadata were provided uncurated, with the amount varying by source and participant.

Input material: peripheral blood. The V gene is TRBV6-6 and the J gene is TRBJ2-5, and 9 junctional nucleotides match TRBD2. The receptor was isolated from a man aged 50-60 years who had recovered from COVID-19. The sequenced DNA is TGTGCCAGCAGTTCCGGGACTAGCAGCGAGACCCAGTACTTC. This gives the protein CASSSGTSSETQYF.